The present entry profiles one TCR beta chain with its context. This clonotype appeared many times. The antigen it recognizes is unknown. The sample holds no much larger clone one base away, and base qualities are not on file. Sequencing took place on an Illumina HiSeq 2500. First-strand cDNA was synthesized using Superscript III and a set of TRAV- and TRBV-specific primers, so that both TCRalpha and TCRbeta chains were covered. TCRs were amplified with Phusion for roughly 19 PCR cycles, with a constant-region primer paired with the adapter attached to the V primers. Amplification of the isolated mRNA was done with the MessageAmp II aRNA Amplification Kit, which involved a roughly 16-hour in vitro transcription at 37 degrees C. mRNA for TCR sequencing was isolated with the Dynabeads mRNA DIRECT Purification Kit. Indexed Illumina adapters were added in a second approximately 25-cycle Phusion PCR, and the resulting products were purified with AMPure XP beads. Regarding the original processing steps: Using custom Perl scripts, TCR sequences encoding the same protein were pooled, out-of-frame sequences were removed, and the abundance of each clonotype was computed. TCR sequences supported by only a single read were excluded from analysis. Repertoire metrics included Shannon entropy, Gini index, clonality, richness, and frequency of TCRs shared between repertoires. TCRdb applied fastp at Q25 and MiXCR to the public reads, then kept only in-frame beta chains. Rows with a matching CDR3 protein are joined into one entry that keeps the most common DNA and genes. For this entry, the V and J calls and clone size follow TCRdb and not the study's own pipeline. In this sample the table shows some 100,000 distinct CDR3 sequences, roughly 19% of which occur a single time. The ten largest make up 9.5% to 15% of the sample.

The germline V gene sets CDR1 to SGHTA and CDR2 to FQGTGA. CDR3 length: 19 amino acids, cysteine to phenylalanine. Solely the CDR3 DNA is kept, with 57 bases framed from the first base. After removal of 0 bases from V and 0 bases from J, the junction retains 8 bases not matched to a gene. The data belong to a study of low-dose radiotherapy and immunotherapy resistance in tumors (dated by TCRdb to the early 2020s). With regard to the full study: Patients in Cohort 1 were given 0.5 Gy per fraction every 2 weeks, and the prescribed total PTV dose was 6.5 Gy. Patients in Cohort 2 were given 1 Gy per fraction every two weeks, for a total of 13 Gy across 26 weeks. Patients were given nivolumab as a 240 mg flat dose every two weeks and ipilimumab at 1 mg/kg every six weeks, with both drugs delivered intravenously. Every two weeks, patients got intravenous cyclophosphamide at 200 mg/m2, given one day ahead of each radiation and immunotherapy administration. Patients took aspirin 300 mg orally once daily for four cycles, starting on cycle 1 day 1. The trial did not randomize participants into treatment groups. The translational analysis covered eight patients: three from the first dose cohort and the first five from the second dose cohort.

The time point label, read with the paper, signifies: after trial treatment. The treatment or condition label here, explained by the study, means: LDRT plus nivolumab, ipilimumab, low-dose cyclophosphamide and aspirin (RACIN trial). Donors were enrolled in RACIN, a single-arm phase I dose-escalation trial in which nivolumab, ipilimumab, aspirin, low-dose cyclophosphamide and low-dose radiotherapy were combined. Patients with advanced, TIL-negative solid tumors were considered eligible. The source was PBMCs, collected after low-dose radiotherapy plus immunotherapy. The clonotype was recovered from a female donor with ovarian cancer. The rearranged chain carries TRBV7-3 and TRBJ2-1; TRBD2 agrees with 10 junctional bases. The DNA sequence is as follows: TGTGCCAGCAGCTTAACGGGACTAGCGCGGGGTAGCTCCTACAATGAGCAGTTCTTC. Its translation is CASSLTGLARGSSYNEQFF. Full variable domain (CDR3 extended with the reference TRBV7-3 and TRBJ2-1 proteins): GAGVSQTPSNKVTEKGKYVELRCDPISGHTALYWYRQSLGQGPEFLIYFQGTGAADDSGLPNDRFFAVRPEGSVSTLKIQRTERGDSAVYLCASSLTGLARGSSYNEQFFGPGTRLTVL.